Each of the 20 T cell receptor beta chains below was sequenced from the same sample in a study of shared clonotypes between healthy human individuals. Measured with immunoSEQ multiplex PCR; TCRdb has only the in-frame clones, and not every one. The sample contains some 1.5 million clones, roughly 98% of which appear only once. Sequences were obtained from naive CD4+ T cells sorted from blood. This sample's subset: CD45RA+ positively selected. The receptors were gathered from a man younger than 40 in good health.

The CDR3 sequence: CASIGGSNFYNEQFF. Written as DNA, the CDR3 is TGTGCCAGCATTGGCGGGAGTAATTTCTACAATGAGCAGTTCTTC. V and J are TRBV2 and TRBJ2-1, with 7 bases that match TRBD2. Germline values: CDR1 SNHLY, CDR2 FYNNEI. The V and J ends lost 7 bases and 3 bases, in that order; junction bases with no gene match: 9. This CDR3 comprises 15 residues. Supplemented by reference TRBV2 and TRBJ2-1, the full variable domain reads EPEVTQTPSHQVTQMGQEVILRCVPISNHLYFYWYRQILGQKVEFLVSFYNNEISEKSEIFDDQFSVERPDGSNFTLKIRSTKLEDSAMYFCASIGGSNFYNEQFFGPGTRLTVL.

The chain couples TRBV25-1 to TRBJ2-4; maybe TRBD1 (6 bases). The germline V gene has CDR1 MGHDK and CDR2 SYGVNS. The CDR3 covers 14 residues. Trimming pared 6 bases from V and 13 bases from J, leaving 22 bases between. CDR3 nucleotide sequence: TGTGCCAGCAGCTCAACCCTGGAGACAGGATTCCAGTACTTC. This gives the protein CASSSTLETGFQYF.

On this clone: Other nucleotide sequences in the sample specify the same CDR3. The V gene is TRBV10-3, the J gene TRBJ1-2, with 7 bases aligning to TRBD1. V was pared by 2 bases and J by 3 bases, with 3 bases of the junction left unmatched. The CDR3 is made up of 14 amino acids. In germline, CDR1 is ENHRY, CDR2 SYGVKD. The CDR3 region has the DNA TGTGCCATCAGTGAGACCGACAGGGACTATGGCTACACCTTC. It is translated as CAISETDRDYGYTF.

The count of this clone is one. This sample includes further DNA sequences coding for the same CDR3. The CDR3 DNA is TGCGCCAGCAGCTTGGGTGTAGACACTGAAGCTTTCTTT. It codes for CASSLGVDTEAFF. The genes are TRBV5-1 and TRBJ1-1; no reliable D call. Trimming removed 0 bases at V and 3 bases at J, with 6 bases between. Germline lookup yields CDR1 SGHRS and CDR2 YFSETQ. CDR3 length equals 13 residues.

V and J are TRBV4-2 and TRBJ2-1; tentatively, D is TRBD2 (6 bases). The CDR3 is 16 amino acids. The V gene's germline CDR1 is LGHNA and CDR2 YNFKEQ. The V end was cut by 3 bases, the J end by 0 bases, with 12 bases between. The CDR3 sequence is CASSQGSSVSYNEQFF. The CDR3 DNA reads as TGTGCCAGCAGCCAGGGATCTAGCGTCTCCTACAATGAGCAGTTCTTC.

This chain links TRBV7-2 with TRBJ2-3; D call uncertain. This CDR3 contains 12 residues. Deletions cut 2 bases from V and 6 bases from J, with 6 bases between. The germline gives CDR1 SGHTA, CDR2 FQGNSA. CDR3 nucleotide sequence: TGTGCCAGCAGCTTACTGTGGGATACGCAGTATTTT. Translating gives CASSLLWDTQYF.

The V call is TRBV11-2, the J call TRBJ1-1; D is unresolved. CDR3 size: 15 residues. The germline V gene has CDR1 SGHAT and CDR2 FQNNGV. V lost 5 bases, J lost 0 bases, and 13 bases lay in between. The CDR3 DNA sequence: TGTGCCAGCAGCCCAGCCCCCCGGGTGAACACTGAAGCTTTCTTT. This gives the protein CASSPAPRVNTEAFF.

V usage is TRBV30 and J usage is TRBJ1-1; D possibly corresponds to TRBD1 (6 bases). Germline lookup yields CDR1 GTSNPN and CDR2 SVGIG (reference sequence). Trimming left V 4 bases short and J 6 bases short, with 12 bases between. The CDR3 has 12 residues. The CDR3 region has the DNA TGTGCCTGGAAAACAGGGTCGGCTGAAGCTTTCTTT. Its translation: CAWKTGSAEAFF.

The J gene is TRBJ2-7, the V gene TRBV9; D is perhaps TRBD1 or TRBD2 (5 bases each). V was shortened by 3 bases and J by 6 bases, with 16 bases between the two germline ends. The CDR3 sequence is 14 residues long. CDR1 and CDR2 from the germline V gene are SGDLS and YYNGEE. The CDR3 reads CASSAHEGFPEQYF. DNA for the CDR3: TGTGCCAGCAGCGCCCACGAGGGGTTCCCCGAGCAGTACTTC. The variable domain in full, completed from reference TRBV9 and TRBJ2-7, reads DSGVTQTPKHLITATGQRVTLRCSPRSGDLSVYWYQQSLDQGLQFLIQYYNGEERAKGNILERFSAQQFPDLHSELNLSSLELGDSALYFCASSAHEGFPEQYFGPGTRLTVT.

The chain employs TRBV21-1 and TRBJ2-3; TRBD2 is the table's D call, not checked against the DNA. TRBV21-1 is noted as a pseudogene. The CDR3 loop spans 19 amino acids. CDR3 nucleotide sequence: TGTGCCAGCAGCAAAGGGATCCAACCGACTAGCGGGAGAACAGATACGCAGTATTTT. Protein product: CASSKGIQPTSGRTDTQYF.

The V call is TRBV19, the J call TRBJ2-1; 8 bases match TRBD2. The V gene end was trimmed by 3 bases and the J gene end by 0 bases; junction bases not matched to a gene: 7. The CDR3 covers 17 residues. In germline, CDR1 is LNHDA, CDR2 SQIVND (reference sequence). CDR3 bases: TGTGCCAGTAGTATCCATAGCGGGGCGAGCTCCTACAATGAGCAGTTCTTC. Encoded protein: CASSIHSGASSYNEQFF.

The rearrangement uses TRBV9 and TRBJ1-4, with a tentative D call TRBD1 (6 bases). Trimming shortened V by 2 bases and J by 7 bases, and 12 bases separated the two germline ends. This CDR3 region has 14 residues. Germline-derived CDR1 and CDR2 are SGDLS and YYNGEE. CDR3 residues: CASSVPGAGEKLFF. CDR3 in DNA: TGTGCCAGCAGCGTGCCGGGGGCCGGTGAAAAACTGTTTTTT.

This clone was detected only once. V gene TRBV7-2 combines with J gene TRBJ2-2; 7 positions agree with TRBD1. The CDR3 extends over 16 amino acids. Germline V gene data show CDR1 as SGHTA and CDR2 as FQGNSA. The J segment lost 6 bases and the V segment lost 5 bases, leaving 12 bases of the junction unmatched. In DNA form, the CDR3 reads TGTGCCAGCAGCACTTTAGCACGAGGGGGCCCCGGGGAGCTGTTTTTT. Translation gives CASSTLARGGPGELFF.

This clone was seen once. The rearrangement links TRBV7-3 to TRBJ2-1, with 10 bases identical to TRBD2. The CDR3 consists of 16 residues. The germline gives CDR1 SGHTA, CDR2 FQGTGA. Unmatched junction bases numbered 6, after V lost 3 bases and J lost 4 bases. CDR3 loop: CASSFLAGAGYNEQFF. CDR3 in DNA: TGTGCCAGCAGCTTTCTAGCGGGAGCGGGATACAATGAGCAGTTCTTC. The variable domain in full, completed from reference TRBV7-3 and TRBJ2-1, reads GAGVSQTPSNKVTEKGKYVELRCDPISGHTALYWYRQSLGQGPEFLIYFQGTGAADDSGLPNDRFFAVRPEGSVSTLKIQRTERGDSAVYLCASSFLAGAGYNEQFFGPGTRLTVL.

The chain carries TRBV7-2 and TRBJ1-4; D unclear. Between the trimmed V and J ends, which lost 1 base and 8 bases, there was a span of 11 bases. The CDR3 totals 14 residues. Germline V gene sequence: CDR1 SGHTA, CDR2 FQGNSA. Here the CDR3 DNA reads TGTGCCAGCAGCTTAGTGATTATGGACGAAAAACTGTTTTTT. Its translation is CASSLVIMDEKLFF.

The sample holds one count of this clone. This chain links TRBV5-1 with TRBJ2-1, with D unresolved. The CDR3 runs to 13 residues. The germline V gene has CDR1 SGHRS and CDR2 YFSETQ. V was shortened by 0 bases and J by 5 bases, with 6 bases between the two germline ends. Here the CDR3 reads CASSLGTHNEQFF. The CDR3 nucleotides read TGCGCCAGCAGCTTGGGGACCCACAATGAGCAGTTCTTC. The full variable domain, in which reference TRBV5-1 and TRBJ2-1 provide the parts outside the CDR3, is KAGVTQTPRYLIKTRGQQVTLSCSPISGHRSVSWYQQTPGQGLQFLFEYFSETQRNKGNFPGRFSGRQFSNSRSEMNVSTLELGDSALYLCASSLGTHNEQFFGPGTRLTVL.

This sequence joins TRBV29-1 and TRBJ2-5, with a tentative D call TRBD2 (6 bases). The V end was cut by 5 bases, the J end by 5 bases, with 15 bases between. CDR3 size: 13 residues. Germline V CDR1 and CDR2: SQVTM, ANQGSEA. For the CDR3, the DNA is TGCAGCGTTAGGGCGGGATTGAGGGAGACCCAGTACTTC. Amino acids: CSVRAGLRETQYF.

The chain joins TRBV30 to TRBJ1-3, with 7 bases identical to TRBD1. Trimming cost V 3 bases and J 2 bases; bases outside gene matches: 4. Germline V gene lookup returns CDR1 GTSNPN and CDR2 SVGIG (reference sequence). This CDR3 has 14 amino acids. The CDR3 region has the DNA TGTGCCTGGAGAAAAACAGGGGCTGGAAACACCATATATTTT. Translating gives CAWRKTGAGNTIYF.

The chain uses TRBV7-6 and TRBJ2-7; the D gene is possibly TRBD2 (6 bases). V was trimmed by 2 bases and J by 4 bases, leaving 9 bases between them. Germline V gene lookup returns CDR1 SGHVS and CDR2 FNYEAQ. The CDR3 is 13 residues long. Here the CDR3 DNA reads TGTGCCAGCAGCTTATCGGACTATTACGAGCAGTACTTC. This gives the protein CASSLSDYYEQYF.

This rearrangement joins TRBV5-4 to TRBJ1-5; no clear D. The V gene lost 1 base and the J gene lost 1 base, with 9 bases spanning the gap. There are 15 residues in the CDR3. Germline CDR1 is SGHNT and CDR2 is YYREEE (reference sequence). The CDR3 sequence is CASSLQGPSNQPQHF. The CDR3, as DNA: TGTGCCAGCAGCTTGCAAGGCCCGAGCAATCAGCCCCAGCATTTT.